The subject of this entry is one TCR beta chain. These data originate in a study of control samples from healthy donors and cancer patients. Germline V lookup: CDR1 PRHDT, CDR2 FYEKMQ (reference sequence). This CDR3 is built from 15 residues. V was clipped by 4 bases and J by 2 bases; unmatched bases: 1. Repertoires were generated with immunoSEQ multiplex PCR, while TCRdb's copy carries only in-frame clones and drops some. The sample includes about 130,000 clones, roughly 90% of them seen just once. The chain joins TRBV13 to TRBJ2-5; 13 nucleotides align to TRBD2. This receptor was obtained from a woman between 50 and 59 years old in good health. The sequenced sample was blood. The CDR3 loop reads CASSSGLAGQETQYF. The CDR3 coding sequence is TGTGCCAGCAGCTCGGGACTAGCGGGGCAAGAGACCCAGTACTTC.